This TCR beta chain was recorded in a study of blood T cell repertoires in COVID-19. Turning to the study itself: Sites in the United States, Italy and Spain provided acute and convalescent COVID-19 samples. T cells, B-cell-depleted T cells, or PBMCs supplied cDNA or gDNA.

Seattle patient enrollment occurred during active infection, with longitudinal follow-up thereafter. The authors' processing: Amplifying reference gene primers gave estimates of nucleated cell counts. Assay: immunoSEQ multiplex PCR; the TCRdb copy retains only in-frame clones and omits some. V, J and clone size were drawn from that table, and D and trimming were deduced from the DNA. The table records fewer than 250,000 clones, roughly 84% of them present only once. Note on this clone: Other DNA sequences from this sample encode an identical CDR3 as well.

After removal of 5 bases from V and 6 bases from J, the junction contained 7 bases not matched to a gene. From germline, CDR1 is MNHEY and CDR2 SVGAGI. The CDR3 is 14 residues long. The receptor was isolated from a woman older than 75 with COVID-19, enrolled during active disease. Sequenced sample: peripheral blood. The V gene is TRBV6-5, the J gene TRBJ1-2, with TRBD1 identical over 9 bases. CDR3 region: CASSPPGQGHGYTF. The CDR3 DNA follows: TGTGCCAGCAGTCCCCCGGGACAGGGTCATGGCTACACCTTC.